These 20 T cell receptor beta chains originate from one sample sequenced in a study of Ad26.COV2.S vaccination and SARS-CoV-2 variants. Treatment given: 15 to 20 received Ad26.COV2.S at low or high dose, single or two shots; about 5 received placebo; per-sample allocation not given. The samples date from day 63 after the first vaccine or placebo injection. TCRdb's table, derived via immunoSEQ multiplex PCR, lists solely in-frame clones and lacks some. The repertoire holds roughly 400,000 clones, with 89% as singletons. The specimen comprised peripheral blood, sampled in a trial of Ad26.COV2.S vaccine versus placebo. These receptors were taken from a person aged 18-60 years who received the Ad26.COV2.S COVID-19 vaccine or a placebo.

J is TRBJ2-1 and V is TRBV7-8, with D tentatively TRBD1 or TRBD2 (5 bases each). Between the trimmed V and J ends, which lost 7 bases and 5 bases, there was a span of 18 bases. The germline V gene encodes CDR1 SGHVS and CDR2 FQNEAQ. This CDR3 spans 15 amino acids. The CDR3 spells CASTQARGLDNEQFF. As DNA, the CDR3 is TGTGCCAGCACCCAAGCGAGGGGCTTAGACAATGAGCAGTTCTTC.

The gene calls are TRBV27 and TRBJ1-1; maybe TRBD1 (6 bases). Trimming left V 6 bases short and J 11 bases short, with 16 bases between. Per the germline V gene, CDR1 is MNHEY and CDR2 is SMNVEV (reference sequence). The CDR3 is made up of 12 amino acids. The DNA of the CDR3 is TGTGCCAGCAGCCCCACAGGGTTTACGGCTTTCTTT. Protein product: CASSPTGFTAFF.

A single count supports this clone. The chain employs TRBV6-4 and TRBJ2-1; 12 bases match TRBD1. V lost 2 bases, J lost 3 bases, and 8 bases stayed unmatched. Germline lookup yields CDR1 MRHNA and CDR2 SNTAGT. This CDR3 has 18 amino acids. CDR3 sequence reads: CASSDLGGQGAGYNEQFF. For the CDR3, the DNA is TGTGCCAGCAGTGACCTAGGGGGACAGGGGGCGGGCTACAATGAGCAGTTCTTC.

The chain has TRBV7-3 and TRBJ2-7, with 8 bases identical to TRBD2. V shed 5 bases and J 6 bases; nucleotides not matched to a gene: 9. CDR3 length equals 14 residues. Germline CDR1 SGHTA, CDR2 FQGTGA. The CDR3 loop is CASSDGLATGEQYF. CDR3 coding DNA: TGTGCCAGCAGCGACGGACTAGCTACGGGCGAGCAGTACTTC.

There are a few counts of this clone. This rearrangement joins TRBV19 to TRBJ1-6; 10 bases agree with TRBD1. The V segment lost 7 bases and the J segment 8 bases; nucleotides outside the gene matches: 2. Germline CDR1 and CDR2: LNHDA and SQIVND (reference sequence). This CDR3 spans 13 amino acids. The CDR3 DNA follows: TGTGCCAGTACCGGGACAGGGGATTCACCCCTCCACTTT. It encodes CASTGTGDSPLHF.

This clone was counted once. CDR3 sequence reads: CASSHQGGAEQFF. DNA for the CDR3: TGTGCCAGCAGCCACCAAGGGGGGGCTGAGCAGTTCTTC. The chain links TRBV3-1 (or the pseudogene TRBV3-2) to TRBJ2-1, with D maybe TRBD2 (7 bases). The CDR3 has 13 amino acids. Germline values: CDR1 LGHDT, CDR2 YNNKEL (reference sequence). The V end lost 3 bases, the J end lost 9 bases, and 12 bases lay between the germline ends.

The chain's CDR3 is CASSPRAGQHFYNEQFF. CDR3 DNA: TGTGCCAGCAGCCCCCGGGCGGGACAGCATTTCTACAATGAGCAGTTCTTC. This chain uses TRBV7-4 with TRBJ2-1, with D maybe TRBD1 (7 bases). CDR1 is SGHVT and CDR2 is SQSDAQ in the germline V gene. This CDR3 contains 17 residues. With 5 bases removed from V and 3 bases from J, the gap between germline ends came to 20 bases.

The CDR3, as DNA: TGTGCCAGCAGTTCCGCCGAGATGTTTGGCTACACCTTC. Translating it yields CASSSAEMFGYTF. This sequence joins TRBV6-2 or TRBV6-3 and TRBJ1-2; D gene unclear. Deletions cut 4 bases from V and 7 bases from J, with 13 bases between. The CDR3 covers 13 residues. Germline V CDR1 and CDR2: MNHEY, SVGEGT.

The chain uses TRBV4-3 and TRBJ2-7, with a weak D call TRBD1 (6 bases). V lost 1 base to trimming and J lost 6 bases, with 10 bases between them. CDR1 and CDR2 (germline): LGHNA, YSLEER. The CDR3 is 13 residues long. CDR3 bases: TGCGCCAGCAGCCAAGGGGTACAGGGCGAGCAGTACTTC. This codes for CASSQGVQGEQYF.

The genes are TRBV9 and TRBJ2-7; TRBD2 agrees at 7 bases. The CDR3 contains 15 residues. Germline CDR1 is SGDLS and CDR2 is YYNGEE. The V segment lost 0 bases and the J segment 3 bases; nucleotides outside the gene matches: 6. The CDR3 nucleotides read TGTGCCAGCAGCGTAGGGTTTGGGGGGGGCTACGAGCAGTACTTC. Translating gives CASSVGFGGGYEQYF.

The chain uses TRBV28 and TRBJ2-7; TRBD2 matches at 10 bases. Germline-derived CDR1 and CDR2 are MDHEN and SYDVKM. Trimming cost V 5 bases and J 3 bases; bases outside gene matches: 7. CDR3 length equals 15 residues. Here the CDR3 reads CASSPHSGGIYEQYF. CDR3 sequence (DNA): TGTGCCAGCAGTCCCCATAGCGGGGGGATCTACGAGCAGTACTTC.

The chain links TRBV9 to TRBJ2-7; possibly TRBD1 or TRBD2 for D (5 bases each). Deletions cut 0 bases from V and 5 bases from J, with 6 bases between. The germline V gene has CDR1 SGDLS and CDR2 YYNGEE. The length of the CDR3 is 12 residues. The chain's CDR3 is CASSVGGNEQYF. Here the CDR3 DNA reads TGTGCCAGCAGCGTAGGGGGGAACGAGCAGTACTTC.

This chain links TRBV15 with TRBJ1-1, with D possibly TRBD1 on 6 matching bases. This CDR3 contains 17 residues. Trimming pared 5 bases from V and 1 base from J, leaving 20 bases between. Looked up from germline, CDR1 is LNHNV and CDR2 is YYDKDF (reference sequence). In nucleotides, the CDR3 is TGTGCCACCAGCCCCGGAGAAGGGGGTAGATGGAACACTGAAGCTTTCTTT. This encodes CATSPGEGGRWNTEAFF.

The V gene is TRBV28, the J gene TRBJ1-1; no reliable D call. The CDR3 has 13 residues. With 3 bases removed from V and 5 bases from J, the gap between germline ends came to 10 bases. The germline gives CDR1 MDHEN, CDR2 SYDVKM. Here the CDR3 DNA reads TGTGCCAGCAGTTTTATCCCGAGTACTGAAGCTTTCTTT. It codes for CASSFIPSTEAFF.

Only a few counts were recorded for this clone. The J gene is TRBJ1-1, the V gene TRBV11-2; D is perhaps TRBD1 (5 bases). CDR3 length: 14 residues. V dropped 2 bases and J dropped 4 bases, with 11 bases sitting between them. Germline V gene data show CDR1 as SGHAT and CDR2 as FQNNGV. In DNA form, the CDR3 reads TGTGCCAGCAGCTTAAGGGCAGGGAGCACTGAAGCTTTCTTT. This sequence encodes CASSLRAGSTEAFF.

The chain combines TRBV30 with TRBJ1-2; D gene ambiguous. The V end lost 4 bases, the J end lost 4 bases, and 10 bases lay between the germline ends. In germline, CDR1 is GTSNPN, CDR2 SVGIG (reference sequence). The CDR3 spans 12 residues. CDR3 nucleotide sequence: TGTGCCTGGACAGTGTGGGGCTATGGCTACACCTTC. This codes for CAWTVWGYGYTF. Drawing the rest from reference TRBV30 and TRBJ1-2, the complete variable domain is SQTIHQWPATLVQPVGSPLSLECTVEGTSNPNLYWYRQAAGRGLQLLFYSVGIGQISSEVPQNLSASRPQDRQFILSSKKLLLSDSGFYLCAWTVWGYGYTFGSGTRLTVV.

Turning to this clone: Other DNA sequences in the same sample also yield this CDR3. The chain links TRBV6-5 to TRBJ2-3, with 7 bases identical to TRBD2. J lost 3 bases, V lost 6 bases, and 3 bases had no gene match. The germline V gene encodes CDR1 MNHEY and CDR2 SVGAGI. CDR3 length equals 13 residues. CDR3 in amino acids: CASSPGGTDTQYF. Here the CDR3 DNA reads TGTGCCAGCAGCCCCGGGGGGACAGATACGCAGTATTTT.

This chain uses TRBV6-5 with TRBJ2-7; the D is unclear. The CDR3 is made up of 15 amino acids. Germline loops: CDR1 MNHEY, CDR2 SVGAGI. The V end was cut by 2 bases, the J end by 0 bases, with 11 bases between. CDR3 region: CASSYGDWGSYEQYF. As DNA, the CDR3 is TGTGCCAGCAGTTACGGGGATTGGGGCTCCTACGAGCAGTACTTC.

The J gene is TRBJ2-3, the V gene TRBV19, with 7 nucleotides matching TRBD1. Germline V gives CDR1 LNHDA, CDR2 SQIVND (reference sequence). Unmatched junction bases numbered 12, after V lost 4 bases and J lost 2 bases. The CDR3 consists of 17 residues. CDR3 sequence: CASSTQTFTGVTDTQYF. CDR3 coding DNA: TGTGCCAGTAGTACCCAGACCTTTACAGGGGTCACAGATACGCAGTATTTT.

This clone was observed once. The V gene is TRBV30, the J gene TRBJ2-7; TRBD2 matches 8 bases. J was trimmed by 2 bases and V by 1 base; bases with no gene match: 1. CDR1 GTSNPN and CDR2 SVGIG come from the germline V gene (reference sequence). CDR3 length: 13 amino acids. As DNA, the CDR3 is TGTGCCTGGAGTGACGGGAGGGCCTACGAGCAGTACTTC. It translates to CAWSDGRAYEQYF.